These T cell receptor beta chains were read from a single sample in a study of T cells generated in artificial thymic organoids. One entry per CDR3 protein, called by TCRdb with MiXCR from the 5' RACE reads. The data contain some 5,100 distinct CDR3 sequences, 32% of them singletons. Sequencing was carried out using naive CD8+ T cells from blood. The receptors come from a human donor who gave cord blood stem cells for thymic organoid culture, a cardiac surgery patient who gave postnatal thymus, or a blood donor (not recorded which). The CDR3 runs from the conserved cysteine through the conserved F or W. Fields, in order: J gene, D gene, CDR3 length, V gene, clone size, CDR3 protein, CDR3 DNA. A D gene is named only where the DNA matches it firmly. Size is stated for part of the rows, as once, few or many counts, or as a class when the clone is expanded.

TRBJ1-1	.	14	TRBV19	few	CASTIWVGNTEAFF	TGTGCCAGTACCATCTGGGTGGGGAACACTGAAGCTTTCTTT
TRBJ2-7	.	13	TRBV28	.	CASRRAPMYEQYF	TGTGCCAGCCGCCGGGCCCCAATGTACGAGCAGTACTTC
TRBJ2-3	.	14	TRBV15	.	CASSLMAYTDTQYF	TGTGCCAGCAGTTTAATGGCGTACACAGATACGCAGTATTTT
TRBJ1-6	.	13	TRBV27	medium-sized	CASSLGPDSPLHF	TGTGCCAGCAGTTTGGGTCCTGACTCACCCCTCCACTTT
TRBJ2-5	TRBD1	13	TRBV12-3/TRBV12-4	.	CASGPGGQTAQYF	TGTGCCAGCGGCCCTGGGGGACAGACGGCCCAGTACTTC
TRBJ2-3	TRBD2	18	TRBV27	.	CASSVPNGGEASTDTQYF	TGTGCCAGCAGTGTCCCTAACGGGGGGGAGGCTAGCACAGATACGCAGTATTTT
TRBJ2-7	.	11	TRBV7-8	.	CASSPLLEQYF	TGTGCCAGCAGCCCCCTTTTGGAGCAGTACTTC
TRBJ2-4	.	16	TRBV5-1	.	CASSRDGGGTKNIQYF	TGCGCCAGCAGTCGCGATGGAGGTGGGACCAAAAACATTCAGTACTTC
TRBJ2-7	.	15	TRBV5-1	few	CASSLYPTYSYEQYF	TGCGCCAGCAGCTTGTACCCAACCTACTCCTACGAGCAGTACTTC
TRBJ2-2	TRBD2	22	TRBV7-6	.	CASSPTRLGGLAGTQNTGELFF	TGTGCCAGCAGCCCTACCCGACTGGGTGGACTAGCGGGCACCCAGAACACCGGGGAGCTGTTTTTT
TRBJ2-2	.	10	TRBV19	few	CASYAGELFF	TGTGCCAGTTACGCCGGGGAGCTGTTTTTT
TRBJ2-1	TRBD2	16	TRBV20-1	few	CSADANFGGRGNEQFF	TGCAGTGCGGACGCCAATTTTGGCGGGAGAGGAAATGAGCAGTTCTTC
TRBJ1-1	TRBD1	14	TRBV4-1	.	CASSQGPQTGVAFF	TGCGCCAGCAGCCAAGGGCCCCAAACAGGGGTAGCTTTCTTT
TRBJ2-2	.	14	TRBV15	few	CATSSAANTGELFF	TGTGCCACCAGCAGTGCGGCGAACACCGGGGAGCTGTTTTTT
TRBJ2-3	TRBD1	16	TRBV12-3/TRBV12-4	.	CASSSSDREGADTQYF	TGTGCCAGCAGTTCCAGCGACAGGGAAGGTGCAGATACGCAGTATTTT
TRBJ1-5	.	15	TRBV19	medium-sized	CASSLEGSSNQPQHF	TGTGCCAGTAGTCTGGAGGGATCAAGCAATCAGCCCCAGCATTTT
TRBJ2-7	.	13	TRBV19	medium-sized	CASRDGEVDEQYF	TGTGCCAGTAGGGATGGGGAGGTCGACGAGCAGTACTTC
TRBJ2-7	.	11	TRBV14	few	CASSATYEQYF	TGTGCCAGCAGCGCAACCTACGAGCAGTACTTC
TRBJ2-7	.	14	TRBV11-2	.	CASSLVASDYEQYF	TGTGCCAGCAGCTTAGTGGCTAGCGACTACGAGCAGTACTTC
TRBJ2-3	TRBD2	18	TRBV12-3/TRBV12-4	medium-sized	CASSSLAGGPHDPDTQYF	TGTGCCAGCAGTTCTCTAGCGGGGGGGCCTCACGATCCAGATACGCAGTATTTT
TRBJ2-7	TRBD2	16	TRBV6-1	.	CASSEVGLAGANEQYF	TGTGCCAGCAGTGAAGTCGGACTAGCGGGAGCTAACGAGCAGTACTTC
TRBJ1-5	.	13	TRBV30	once	CAWSADLRQPQHF	TGTGCCTGGAGTGCAGATCTAAGGCAGCCCCAGCATTTT
TRBJ2-3	.	16	TRBV7-6	.	CASSLATSRSTDTQYF	TGTGCCAGCAGCTTAGCTACTAGCAGGAGCACAGATACGCAGTATTTT
TRBJ2-7	.	15	TRBV4-1	.	CASSQGIAVSYEQYF	TGCGCCAGCAGCCAAGGTATAGCTGTCTCCTACGAGCAGTACTTC
TRBJ2-5	.	12	TRBV29-1	.	CSAGTGQETQYF	TGCAGCGCTGGGACTGGGCAAGAGACCCAGTACTTC
TRBJ2-7	.	16	TRBV11-2	.	CASSLADWMSSYEQYF	TGTGCCAGCAGCTTAGCCGACTGGATGAGCTCCTACGAGCAGTACTTC
TRBJ1-5	.	14	TRBV20-1	.	CSARDRDTNQPQHF	TGCAGTGCTAGAGATCGGGACACCAATCAGCCCCAGCATTTT
TRBJ2-3	TRBD1	16	TRBV7-3	medium-sized	CVSSPIEGARSDTQYF	TGTGTCAGCAGCCCCATAGAGGGGGCGAGGTCAGATACGCAGTATTTT